The 9 T cell receptor beta chains below were found in one sample sequenced in a study of blood T cell repertoires in COVID-19 (dated by TCRdb to the early 2020s). The library was built by means of the immunoSEQ multiplex PCR assay. TCRdb took this table from immuneACCESS and kept in-frame rearrangements with V and J called. Such tables lack part of the clones; where checked against another copy, unresolved V genes explain under half of the gap, and the rest is unexplained. This sample is represented by around 120,000 clones; over 70% of them were singletons. The top ten hold roughly 2% of the sample. Material: peripheral blood. The receptors shown here come from a man in his sixties or seventies with acute or convalescent COVID-19.

The CDR3 reads CAWTPHPTHRRDQPQHF. Written as DNA, the CDR3 is TGTGCCTGGACCCCCCACCCCACACATCGGCGGGATCAGCCCCAGCATTTT. This rearrangement joins TRBV30 to TRBJ1-5, with unresolved D. The ends were cut back, 4 bases at V and 5 bases at J, with 24 bases in the middle. Germline CDR1 GTSNPN, CDR2 SVGIG (reference sequence). This CDR3 has 17 amino acids.

This chain links TRBV5-1 with TRBJ2-5, with a weak D call TRBD2 (5 bases). This CDR3 contains 14 residues. The germline gives CDR1 SGHRS, CDR2 YFSETQ. Trimming removed 1 base at V and 4 bases at J, with 11 bases between. DNA of the CDR3: TGCGCCAGCAGCTTGTCACGACTAAGAGAGACCCAGTACTTC. Translated, it gives CASSLSRLRETQYF.

This chain connects TRBV7-8 to TRBJ2-7; no clear D. The CDR3 runs to 15 residues. Germline assignment: CDR1 SGHVS and CDR2 FQNEAQ. V lost 1 base and J lost 2, with 12 bases in between. The CDR3 is CASSLDRGSTYEQYF. In DNA form, the CDR3 reads TGTGCCAGCAGCTTAGACCGCGGCAGTACCTACGAGCAGTACTTC.

This chain connects TRBV6-2 or TRBV6-3 to TRBJ1-5; TRBD1 matches at 7 bases. Germline-derived CDR1 and CDR2 are MNHEY and SVGEGT. The CDR3 loop spans 12 amino acids. V gave up 6 bases and J gave up 7 bases; unmatched junction bases: 3. Here the CDR3 reads CASSDRDQPQHF. For the CDR3, the DNA is TGTGCCAGCAGCGACAGGGACCAGCCCCAGCATTTT.

This clone was seen a few times. V gene TRBV19 combines with J gene TRBJ1-5, with 9 bases that match TRBD1. Germline V gene lookup returns CDR1 LNHDA and CDR2 SQIVND (reference sequence). The CDR3 covers 18 residues. V was clipped by 5 bases and J by 1 base; unmatched bases: 12. The CDR3 DNA follows: TGTGCCAGTAGTGGGGGCCGGGACAGGGCCCTGAGCAATCAGCCCCAGCATTTT. Translating gives CASSGGRDRALSNQPQHF.

The rearrangement uses TRBV3-1 (or the pseudogene TRBV3-2) and TRBJ2-5; a possible D gene is TRBD2 (5 bases). Trimming took 0 bases from V and 2 from J, leaving 10 bases between them. The CDR3 is made up of 15 amino acids. Germline-derived CDR1 and CDR2 are LGHDT and YNNKEL (reference sequence). Written as DNA, the CDR3 is TGTGCCAGCAGCCAAGACGTAACTAGGCAAGAGACCCAGTACTTC. Translating it yields CASSQDVTRQETQYF.

The CDR3 coding sequence is TGTGCCAGCTCACCATCGGGGGAGAATAGCAATCAGCCCCAGCATTTT. Encoded protein: CASSPSGENSNQPQHF. The chain combines TRBV18 with TRBJ1-5; D may be TRBD1 (5 bases). CDR3 length: 16 amino acids. V dropped 2 bases and J dropped 0 bases, with 11 bases sitting between them. Germline CDR1 and CDR2: KGHSH and LQKENI.

This sequence joins TRBV5-4 and TRBJ2-3, with TRBD2 matching over 12 bases. From germline, CDR1 is SGHNT and CDR2 YYREEE (reference sequence). CDR3 length: 17 residues. J was trimmed by 4 bases and V by 4 bases; bases with no gene match: 10. The CDR3 bases are TGTGCCAGCAGCCGAAGTCTAGCGGGGGGGCGGGCAGATACGCAGTATTTT. Translating it yields CASSRSLAGGRADTQYF.

The chain combines TRBV12-5 with TRBJ2-4; 7 positions agree with TRBD1. From germline, CDR1 is LGHNT and CDR2 FRNRAP. The CDR3 contains 13 residues. With V trimmed by 3 bases and J by 10 bases, 6 bases remained unmatched. CDR3 DNA sequence: TGTGCTAGTGGTTTAGGGACAGAAACAATTCAGTACTTC. This encodes CASGLGTETIQYF.